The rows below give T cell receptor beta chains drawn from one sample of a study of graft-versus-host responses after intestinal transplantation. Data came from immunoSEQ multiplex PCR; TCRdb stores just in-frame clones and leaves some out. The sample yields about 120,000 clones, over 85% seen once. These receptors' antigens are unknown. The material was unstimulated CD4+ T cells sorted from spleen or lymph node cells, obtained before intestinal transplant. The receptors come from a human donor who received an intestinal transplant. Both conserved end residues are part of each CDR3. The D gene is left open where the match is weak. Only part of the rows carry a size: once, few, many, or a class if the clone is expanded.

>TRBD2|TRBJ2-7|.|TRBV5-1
CASSSVLAGGYEQYF
TGCGCCAGCAGCTCCGTATTAGCGGGAGGCTACGAGCAGTACTTC
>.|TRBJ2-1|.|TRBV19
CASSGLARRNEQFF
TGTGCCAGTAGTGGTCTAGCTCGTCGGAATGAGCAGTTCTTC
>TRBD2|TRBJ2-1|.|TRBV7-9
CASSQQTSGSYEQFF
TGTGCCAGCAGCCAACAGACTAGCGGGAGCTATGAGCAGTTCTTC
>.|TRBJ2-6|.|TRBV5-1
CASSRSARGANVLTF
TGCGCCAGCAGTAGATCCGCGCGCGGGGCCAACGTCCTGACTTTC
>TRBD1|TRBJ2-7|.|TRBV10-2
CASSEPPGQGVNEQYF
TGCGCCAGCAGTGAGCCTCCGGGACAGGGGGTCAACGAGCAGTACTTC
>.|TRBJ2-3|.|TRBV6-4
CASSDGSGAGTDTQYF
TGTGCCAGCAGTGACGGTTCGGGAGCTGGCACAGATACGCAGTATTTT
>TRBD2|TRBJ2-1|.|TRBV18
CASSPPRAGDYNEQFF
TGTGCCAGCTCACCCCCCAGAGCGGGGGATTACAATGAGCAGTTCTTC
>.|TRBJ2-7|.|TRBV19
CASSIMKGAYEQYF
TGTGCCAGTAGTATAATGAAGGGGGCCTACGAGCAGTACTTC
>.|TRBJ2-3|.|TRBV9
CASSVDLLVTDTQYF
TGTGCCAGCAGCGTAGATCTCCTAGTAACAGATACGCAGTATTTT
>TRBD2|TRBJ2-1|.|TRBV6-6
CASSSYSSGLQFF
TGTGCCAGCAGTTCCTATTCTAGCGGACTGCAGTTCTTC
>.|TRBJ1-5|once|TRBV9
CASSVGTDNQPQHF
TGTGCCAGCAGCGTAGGGACAGACAATCAGCCCCAGCATTTT
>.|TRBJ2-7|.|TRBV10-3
CAIKGAGPSYEQYF
TGTGCCATCAAAGGGGCAGGTCCTTCCTACGAGCAGTACTTC
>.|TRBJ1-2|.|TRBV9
CASSVGRVSGGYTF
TGTGCCAGCAGCGTGGGCAGGGTGTCGGGTGGCTACACCTTC
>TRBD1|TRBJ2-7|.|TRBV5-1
CASSLLHRDRGEQYF
TGCGCCAGCAGCTTGTTACACCGGGACAGGGGCGAGCAGTACTTC
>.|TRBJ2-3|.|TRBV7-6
CASSLGPTRDTQYF
TGTGCCAGCAGCTTAGGACCTACGCGGGATACGCAGTATTTT
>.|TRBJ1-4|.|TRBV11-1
CASSTRDDGDEKLFF
TGTGCCAGCAGCACCAGGGACGACGGAGATGAAAAACTGTTTTTT
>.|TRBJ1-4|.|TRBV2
CASRASSEKLFF
TGTGCCAGCAGGGCAAGTTCGGAAAAACTGTTTTTT
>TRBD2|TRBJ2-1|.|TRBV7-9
CASRPGLAGGAYNEQFF
TGTGCCAGCAGACCGGGACTAGCGGGAGGGGCCTACAATGAGCAGTTCTTC
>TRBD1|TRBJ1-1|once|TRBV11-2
CASSLPTGANTEAFF
TGTGCCAGCAGCTTACCGACAGGGGCGAACACTGAAGCTTTCTTT
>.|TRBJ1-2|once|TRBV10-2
CASTLIDPRRGGYTF
TGCGCCAGCACCTTAATCGACCCTCGGCGAGGCGGCTACACCTTC
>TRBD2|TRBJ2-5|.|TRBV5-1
CASSSPGGAETQYF
TGCGCCAGCAGTTCCCCCGGGGGGGCAGAGACCCAGTACTTC
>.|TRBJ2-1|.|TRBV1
CTSSAGPGTGGNEQFF
TGCACCAGCAGCGCCGGCCCGGGGACAGGGGGGAATGAGCAGTTCTTC
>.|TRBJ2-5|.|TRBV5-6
CASSLPDGGETQYF
TGTGCCAGCAGCCTCCCGGACGGAGGAGAGACCCAGTACTTC
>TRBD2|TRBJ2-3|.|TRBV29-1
CSVDRSSGSLDTQYF
TGCAGCGTTGACAGGAGTAGCGGGAGTTTAGATACGCAGTATTTT
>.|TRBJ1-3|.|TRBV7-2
CASSRRGSGNTIYF
TGTGCCAGCAGCCGGAGAGGCTCTGGAAACACCATATATTTT
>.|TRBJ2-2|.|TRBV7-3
CASSLSAGELFF
TGTGCCAGCAGCTTAAGCGCCGGGGAGCTGTTTTTT
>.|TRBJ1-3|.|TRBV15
CATSSDRQSGNTIYF
TGTGCCACCAGCAGTGACAGGCAGTCTGGAAACACCATATATTTT
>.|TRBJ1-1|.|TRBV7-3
CASSQGVNTEAFF
TGTGCCAGCAGCCAAGGGGTGAACACTGAAGCTTTCTTT
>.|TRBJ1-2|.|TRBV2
CASKLDGNYGYTF
TGTGCCAGCAAACTAGACGGGAACTATGGCTACACCTTC
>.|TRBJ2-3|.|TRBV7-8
CASSLVQGTDTQYF
TGTGCCAGCAGCTTAGTTCAGGGGACAGATACGCAGTATTTT
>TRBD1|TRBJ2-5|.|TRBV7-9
CASSPGGPTGTQYF
TGTGCCAGCAGCCCAGGGGGCCCGACGGGGACCCAGTACTTC
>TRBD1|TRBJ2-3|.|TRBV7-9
CASSLALGQGGTDTQYF
TGTGCCAGCAGCTTAGCCCTTGGACAGGGTGGCACAGATACGCAGTATTTT
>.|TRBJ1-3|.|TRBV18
CASSEDSSGNTIYF
TGTGCCAGCTCAGAGGACAGCTCTGGAAACACCATATATTTT
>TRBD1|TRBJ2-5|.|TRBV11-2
CASRAGTEETQYF
TGTGCCAGCAGGGCCGGGACAGAAGAGACCCAGTACTTC
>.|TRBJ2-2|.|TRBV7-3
CASSPVITGELFF
TGTGCCAGCAGCCCAGTAATAACCGGGGAGCTGTTTTTT
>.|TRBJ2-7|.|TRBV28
CASSPIQGRPYEQYF
TGTGCCAGCAGTCCCATCCAGGGGAGACCCTACGAGCAGTACTTC
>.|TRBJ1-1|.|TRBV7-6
CASSLKGGNTEAFF
TGTGCCAGCAGCCTGAAGGGGGGAAACACTGAAGCTTTCTTT
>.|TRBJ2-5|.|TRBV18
CASSPLLGYQETQYF
TGTGCCAGCTCACCACTCTTAGGGTATCAAGAGACCCAGTACTTC
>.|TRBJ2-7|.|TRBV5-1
CASSLDGRGYEQYF
TGCGCCAGCAGCTTGGATGGCAGGGGCTACGAGCAGTACTTC
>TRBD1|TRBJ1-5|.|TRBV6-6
CASARDRGPDQPQHF
TGTGCCAGCGCTAGGGACAGGGGGCCGGATCAGCCCCAGCATTTT
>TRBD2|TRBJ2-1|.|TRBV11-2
CASSLGLAVYNEQFF
TGTGCCAGCAGCTTAGGACTAGCGGTCTACAATGAGCAGTTCTTC
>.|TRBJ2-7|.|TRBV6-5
CASTWGLEQYF
TGTGCCAGCACCTGGGGGCTCGAGCAGTACTTC
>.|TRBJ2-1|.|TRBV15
CATSRELALNEQFF
TGTGCCACCAGCAGAGAACTAGCATTGAATGAGCAGTTCTTC
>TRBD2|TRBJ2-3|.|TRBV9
CASSPLRGWLADPDTQYF
TGTGCCAGCAGCCCCTTACGGGGGTGGCTAGCGGACCCAGATACGCAGTATTTT